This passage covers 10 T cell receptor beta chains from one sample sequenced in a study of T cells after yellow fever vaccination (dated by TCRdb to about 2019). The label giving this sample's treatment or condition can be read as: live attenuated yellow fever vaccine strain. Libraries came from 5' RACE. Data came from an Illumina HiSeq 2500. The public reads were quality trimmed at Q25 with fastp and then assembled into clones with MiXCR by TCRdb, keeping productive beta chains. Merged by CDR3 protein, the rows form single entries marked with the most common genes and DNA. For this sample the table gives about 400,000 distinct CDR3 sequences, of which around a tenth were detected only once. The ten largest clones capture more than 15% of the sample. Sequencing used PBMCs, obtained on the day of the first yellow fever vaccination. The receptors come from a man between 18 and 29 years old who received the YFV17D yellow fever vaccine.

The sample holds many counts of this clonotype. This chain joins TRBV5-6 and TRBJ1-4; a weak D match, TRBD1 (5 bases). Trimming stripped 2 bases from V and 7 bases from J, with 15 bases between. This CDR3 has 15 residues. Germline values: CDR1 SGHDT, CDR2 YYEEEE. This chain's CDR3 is CASSFLSRDGEKLFF. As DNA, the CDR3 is TGTGCCAGCAGCTTCTTATCCAGGGACGGTGAAAAACTGTTTTTT.

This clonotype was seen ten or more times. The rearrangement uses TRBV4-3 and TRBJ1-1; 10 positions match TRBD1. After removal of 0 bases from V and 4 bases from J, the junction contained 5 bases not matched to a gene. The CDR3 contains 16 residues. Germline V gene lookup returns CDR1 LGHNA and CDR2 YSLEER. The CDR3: CASSQDLRTGGTEAFF. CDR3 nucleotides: TGCGCCAGCAGCCAAGATTTGCGGACAGGGGGCACTGAAGCTTTCTTT.

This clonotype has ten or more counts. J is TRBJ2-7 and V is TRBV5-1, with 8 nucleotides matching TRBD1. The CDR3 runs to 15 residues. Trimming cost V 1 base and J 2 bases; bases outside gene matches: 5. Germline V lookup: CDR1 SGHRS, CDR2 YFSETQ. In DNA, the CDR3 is TGCGCCAGCAGCTTGACAGGGGGGAACACCTACGAGCAGTACGTC. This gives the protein CASSLTGGNTYEQYV.

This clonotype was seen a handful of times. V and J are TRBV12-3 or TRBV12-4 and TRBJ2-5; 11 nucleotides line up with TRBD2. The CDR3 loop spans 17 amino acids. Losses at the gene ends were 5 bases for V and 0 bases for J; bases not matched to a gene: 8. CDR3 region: CASSASGGSLYQETQYF. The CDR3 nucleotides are TGTGCCAGCAGTGCTAGCGGGGGGTCCCTATACCAAGAGACCCAGTACTTC.

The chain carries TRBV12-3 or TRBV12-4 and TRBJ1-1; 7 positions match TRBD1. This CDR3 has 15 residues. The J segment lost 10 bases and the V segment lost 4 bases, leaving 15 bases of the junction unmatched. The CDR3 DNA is TGTGCCAGCAGTTCGGGATCGACAGGGCATGGTATAGCTTTCTTT. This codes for CASSSGSTGHGIAFF.

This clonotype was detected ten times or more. DNA of the CDR3: TGTGCCACCAGCGGACAGGGTTGGGAAAAACTGTTTTTT. Protein sequence: CATSGQGWEKLFF. The chain links TRBV15 to TRBJ1-4, with 8 bases identical to TRBD1. Looked up from germline, CDR1 is LNHNV and CDR2 is YYDKDF (reference sequence). Germline trimming cut 5 bases from V and 8 bases from J; bases unmatched to any gene: 4. CDR3 length equals 13 residues.

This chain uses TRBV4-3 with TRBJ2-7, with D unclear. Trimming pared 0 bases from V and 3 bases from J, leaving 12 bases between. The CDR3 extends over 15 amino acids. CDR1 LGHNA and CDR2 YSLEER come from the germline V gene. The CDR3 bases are TGCGCCAGCAGCCAAGAAAGAACAGAGAACTACGAGCAGTACTTC. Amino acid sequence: CASSQERTENYEQYF.

For the CDR3, the DNA is TGTGCCAGCAGCCAAGAGCGGGGGGGACCCTACGAGCAGTACGTC. Translation gives CASSQERGGPYEQYV. The chain has TRBV4-2 and TRBJ2-7; 9 bases are a match to TRBD2. Germline V gene data show CDR1 as LGHNA and CDR2 as YNFKEQ. V shed 0 bases and J 2 bases; nucleotides not matched to a gene: 2. This CDR3 has 15 amino acids.

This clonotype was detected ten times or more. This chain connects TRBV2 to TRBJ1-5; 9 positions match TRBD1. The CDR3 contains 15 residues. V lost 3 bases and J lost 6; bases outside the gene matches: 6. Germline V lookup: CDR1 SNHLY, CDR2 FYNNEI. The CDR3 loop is CASSDGTGFSQPQHF. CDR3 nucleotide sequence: TGTGCCAGCAGTGACGGGACAGGGTTCAGTCAGCCCCAGCATTTT. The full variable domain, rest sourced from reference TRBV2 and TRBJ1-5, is EPEVTQTPSHQVTQMGQEVILRCVPISNHLYFYWYRQILGQKVEFLVSFYNNEISEKSEIFDDQFSVERPDGSNFTLKIRSTKLEDSAMYFCASSDGTGFSQPQHFGDGTRLSIL.

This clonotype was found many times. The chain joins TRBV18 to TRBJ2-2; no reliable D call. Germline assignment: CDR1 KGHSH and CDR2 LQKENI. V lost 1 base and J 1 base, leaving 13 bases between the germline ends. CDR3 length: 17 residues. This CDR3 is CASSPLFARQNTGELFF. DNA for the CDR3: TGTGCCAGCTCACCACTTTTTGCCCGACAGAACACCGGGGAGCTGTTTTTT.